Each of the 14 T cell receptor beta chains below was sequenced from the same sample in a study of T cell repertoires in cytomegalovirus infection. TCRdb processed the reads anew with MiXCR; each CDR3 protein has one entry. Of 80,000 or so distinct CDR3 sequences detected, 24% appear once; the ten largest clones hold approximately 51%. No antigens are known for them. The source material was CD8+ T cells from cultured PBMCs, sampled from culture after CMV antigen stimulation. The receptors stem from a human donor in good health (CMV status not recorded). Some clones in this sample may be carry-over from other donors' samples.

The chain combines TRBV7-9 with TRBJ1-6; 8 nucleotides agree with TRBD1. Germline trimming cut 4 bases from V and 9 bases from J; bases unmatched to any gene: 11. Germline V gene sequence: CDR1 SEHNR, CDR2 FQNEAQ (reference sequence). This CDR3 is 16 amino acids long. In DNA, the CDR3 is TGTGCCAGCAGCTCCCCCCTGCAGGGGGCTGGTTCACCCCTCCACTTT. Protein product: CASSSPLQGAGSPLHF.

This clonotype appeared a few times. This sequence joins TRBV7-3 and TRBJ2-5; 9 bases are shared with TRBD2. V lost 1 base to trimming and J lost 5 bases; unmatched junction nucleotides: 5. This CDR3 comprises 15 residues. In germline, CDR1 is SGHTA, CDR2 FQGTGA. The CDR3, as DNA: TGTGCCAGCAGCTTAAGCGGGGGGGCCTGGGAGACCCAGTACTTC. Translating gives CASSLSGGAWETQYF.

The chain couples TRBV12-5 to TRBJ1-5, with a weak D call TRBD1 (6 bases). The V gene's germline CDR1 is LGHNT and CDR2 FRNRAP. Trimming took off 0 bases at V and 6 bases at J, with 15 bases between the two ends. CDR3 length equals 16 residues. CDR3 residues: CASGLVGGGNSQPQHF. The DNA for the CDR3 is TGTGCTAGTGGTTTGGTAGGGGGGGGGAATAGTCAGCCCCAGCATTTT.

This clonotype was counted a few times. The chain carries TRBV19 and TRBJ2-3; 12 nucleotides align to TRBD2. Germline V gene lookup returns CDR1 LNHDA and CDR2 SQIVND (reference sequence). The CDR3 spans 16 residues. V trimming: 5 bases; J trimming: 0 bases; junction bases outside the gene matches: 3. CDR3 protein: CASSVGTSGSTDTQYF. The CDR3 DNA reads as TGTGCCAGTAGTGTCGGGACTAGCGGGAGCACAGATACGCAGTATTTT.

This CDR3 is CASSPGYQETQYF. Written as DNA, the CDR3 is TGTGCCAGCAGCCCAGGGTACCAAGAGACCCAGTACTTC. The chain joins TRBV7-9 to TRBJ2-5; tentative D call: TRBD1 (5 bases). Deletions cut 5 bases from V and 0 bases from J, with 7 bases between. Germline V gene lookup returns CDR1 SEHNR and CDR2 FQNEAQ (reference sequence). The CDR3 is made up of 13 amino acids.

This clonotype was counted a few times. The J gene is TRBJ2-1, the V gene TRBV5-6, with D perhaps being TRBD1 or TRBD2 (6 bases each). V dropped 2 bases and J dropped 4 bases, with 13 bases sitting between them. From germline, CDR1 is SGHDT and CDR2 YYEEEE. The CDR3 covers 15 residues. CDR3 residues: CASSFMGGYYNEQFF. CDR3 nucleotides: TGTGCCAGCAGCTTCATGGGGGGCTATTACAATGAGCAGTTCTTC. The entire variable domain, with the rest obtained from reference TRBV5-6 and TRBJ2-1, is as follows: DAGVTQSPTHLIKTRGQQVTLRCSPKSGHDTVSWYQQALGQGPQFIFQYYEEEERQRGNFPDRFSGHQFPNYSSELNVNALLLGDSALYLCASSFMGGYYNEQFFGPGTRLTVL.

As to this clonotype: A read error is possible here, since a much larger clone lies one base away. This chain joins TRBV7-2 and TRBJ1-2; D gene ambiguous. V shed 1 base and J shed 8 bases, with 11 bases lying between them. CDR1 and CDR2 from the germline V gene are SGHTA and FQGNSA. The CDR3 has 13 amino acids. CDR3: CASSLGGDGGYTF. The CDR3 region has the DNA TGTGCCAGCAGCTTAGGGGGTGACGGAGGCTACACCTTC.

This clonotype was picked up one time. The chain is built from TRBV10-3 and TRBJ1-2; tentative D call: TRBD1 (5 bases). This CDR3 is built from 15 residues. Germline CDR1 and CDR2: ENHRY and SYGVKD. V dropped 7 bases and J dropped 6 bases, with 21 bases sitting between them. CDR3 DNA: TGTGCCATCAAATCCCCGGGACCCTCTTCACATGGCTACACCTTC. Amino acid sequence: CAIKSPGPSSHGYTF.

V is TRBV10-2 and J is TRBJ1-1; 9 positions match TRBD1. The CDR3 is 13 amino acids. CDR1 WSHSY and CDR2 SAAADI come from the germline V gene. J gave up 4 bases and V 4 bases, and 1 base lay outside the gene matches. The CDR3 loop reads CASSVTGGTEAFF. In DNA, the CDR3 is TGCGCCAGCAGTGTGACAGGGGGCACTGAAGCTTTCTTT.

The chain joins TRBV4-1 to TRBJ2-7, with TRBD1 as a possible D gene (5 bases). CDR1 and CDR2 from the germline V gene are MGHRA and YSYEKL. The CDR3 is made up of 13 amino acids. V lost 4 bases, J lost 3 bases, and 10 bases lay in between. DNA for the CDR3: TGCGCCAGCAGCCTGGACACGGACTACGAGCAGTACTTC. Translating it yields CASSLDTDYEQYF.

This clonotype was recorded many times. V usage is TRBV28 and J usage is TRBJ1-5, with a weak D call TRBD1 (6 bases). The ends were cut back, 11 bases at V and 0 bases at J, with 23 bases in the middle. The germline V gene encodes CDR1 MDHEN and CDR2 SYDVKM. The CDR3 covers 17 residues. CDR3 loop: CAGGPGGPTYSNQPQHF. CDR3 coding DNA: TGTGCCGGGGGGCCGGGGGGGCCTACCTATAGCAATCAGCCCCAGCATTTT.

The CDR3 region has the DNA TGTGCCAGCAGGGGCAGGAGTAAATACTTC. Its protein is CASRGRSKYF. The chain employs TRBV6-1 and TRBJ2-7; no clear D. The CDR3 runs to 10 residues. CDR1 MNHNS and CDR2 SASEGT come from the germline V gene. Trimming shortened V by 6 bases and J by 13 bases, and 13 bases separated the two germline ends.

This clonotype was counted only a few times. The chain joins TRBV2 to TRBJ2-7; 8 bases map to TRBD2. The CDR3 runs 15 residues. The trim removed 8 bases at V and 3 bases at J, leaving 12 bases unmatched. Germline values: CDR1 SNHLY, CDR2 FYNNEI. The CDR3 DNA sequence: TGTGCCAGCGCCCCGTTGGATAGCGGGGACTACGAGCAGTACTTC. Translating gives CASAPLDSGDYEQYF.

This clonotype is a singleton in its sample. The chain couples TRBV3-1 to TRBJ1-1; D not certain. With 0 bases removed from V and 0 bases from J, the gap between germline ends came to 2 bases. Germline assignment: CDR1 LGHDT and CDR2 YNNKEL (reference sequence). This CDR3 comprises 13 residues. As DNA, the CDR3 is TGTGCCAGCAGCCAAGAGATGAACACTGAAGCTTTCTTT. Translated, it gives CASSQEMNTEAFF.